Listed here is a single T cell receptor (beta chain). Its antigen remains unidentified. This sample was taken from a study of CD8 T cells in ankylosing spondylitis. As the method for making TCR beta libraries, quantitative 5'-RACE with molecular barcodes was used. In TCRdb, the 5' RACE reads were re-called with MiXCR into one record per CDR3 protein. Found here are about 170,000 distinct CDR3 sequences, around 17% of them singletons; the top ten hold about 8.3%. Study results and caveats: The disease-linked clones had a CD8+ phenotype and low blood frequencies.

Specimen: blood, either unsorted or a sorted T cell fraction (not recorded which). The sequence came from a male donor with ankylosing spondylitis or in good health (not recorded which).

This CDR3 is CASSQRIDTEAFF. Written as DNA, the CDR3 is TGTGCCAGCAGCCAAAGGATAGACACTGAAGCTTTCTTT. This chain uses TRBV3-1 with TRBJ1-1; unclear D gene. The germline V gene has CDR1 LGHDT and CDR2 YNNKEL (reference sequence). The CDR3 loop spans 13 amino acids. Trimming removed 2 bases at V and 3 bases at J, with 7 bases between.